This T cell receptor beta chain emerged from a study of cytotoxic CD8 clonotypes in ibrutinib-treated CLL (dated by TCRdb to the early 2020s). Regarding the study in general: The cohort was composed of about a dozen relapsed/refractory and fewer than 16 treatment-naive patients; IGHV unmutated status was identified in roughly 18 patients. Response samples were taken after a median of roughly eleven months on treatment, ranging from roughly 6 to 36 months. Responses were partial in roughly 24 patients and complete in 2; after median around 66 months follow-up, some 14 stayed in remission and some twelve progressed. Samples averaged approximately 260,000 productive templates and some 96,000 productive rearrangements. Longitudinal samples were available for about 30% of the 86 trial participants. All remission and progressive disease samples were collected while patients were still receiving ibrutinib. Cryopreserved peripheral blood mononuclear cells were obtained prior to treatment, at the time of response, and at either disease progression or sustained remission. Findings and caveats that apply to the study as a whole: Public clonotypes were rare and either shrank or stayed stable during treatment, and the rise in clonality at ibrutinib response reflected expansion of private clonotypes. Sampling times were not matched between sustained-remission and progressing patients, and lymph node repertoires were not studied. Baseline clonality exceeded that of age-matched healthy donors and correlated strongly with circulating CD8+ T-cell counts. Clonality increased at ibrutinib response, stayed stable in sustained remission, and fell back toward baseline at progression.

The label giving this sample's time point can be read as: approximately 25 months on ibrutinib. Approximately 2 micrograms of genomic DNA were extracted from cryopreserved PBMCs for TCR beta library preparation. Longitudinal blood samples from CLL patients on ibrutinib monotherapy underwent high-throughput TCR beta sequencing. Patients were enrolled in a phase 2 open-label single-center ibrutinib monotherapy trial. From cysteine to phenylalanine, the CDR3 is 15 amino acids long. Here the CDR3 DNA is all that survives: 45 bases in frame from base 1. CDR1 and CDR2 are drawn from the germline V gene (reference sequence): LNHDA, SQIVND. Trimming takes 4 bases off V and 4 bases off J; junction bases not matched to a gene: 7. The goal of deep resolution MiSeq sequencing was a depth between 1 in 1 million and 1 in 200,000 T cells, and coverage averaged 10x per clonotype. TCR beta libraries were generated with the immunoSEQ hsTCRB Kit. For the original study's pipeline: Data were analyzed with ImmunoSEQ Data Assistant and ImmunoSEQ Analyzer, with V, D and J genes assigned per IMGT definitions. Clonality, with values ranging from 0 to 1, was calculated as one minus the normalized Shannon entropy of productive rearrangement frequencies. Public clonotype analysis was restricted to overrepresented clonotypes comprising at least 0.05% of each patient's repertoire. About a dozen age-matched healthy donor repertoires from immuneACCESS served as clonality controls. TCRdb mirrors the immuneACCESS table, restricted to in-frame sequences. Some clones are absent from its copies; in checked studies, under half trace to an unresolved V gene, and the reason for the others is unknown. V and J calls plus clone size are reproduced from that table; the DNA served to infer D and trimming. This sample lists about 180,000 clones; less than 85% were detected once. 3.5% to 5.5% of the sample is held by the ten biggest clonotypes.

On this clone: Its cognate antigen has yet to be identified. It has no much larger one-base neighbor in the sample; base qualities were not kept.

Sequencing used PBMCs, obtained after 24 months of ibrutinib treatment. Recombination joined TRBV19 with TRBJ2-1, with 7 bases aligning to TRBD1. The clonotype originates from a human donor with chronic lymphocytic leukemia. The DNA sequence follows: TGTGCCAGTAGTAGGGACAGTAAGATTTACAATGAGCAGTTCTTC. Translated, it gives CASSRDSKIYNEQFF. With the rest looked up from the reference TRBV19 and TRBJ2-1 genes rather than sequenced, the full variable domain is DGGITQSPKYLFRKEGQNVTLSCEQNLNHDAMYWYRQDPGQGLRLIYYSQIVNDFQKGDIAEGYSVSREKKESFPLTVTSAQKNPTAFYLCASSRDSKIYNEQFFGPGTRLTVL.